The present T cell receptor beta chain was sequenced within a study of shared clonotypes between healthy human individuals. Study as a whole: Each donor's CD4 naive and CD4 memory cells filled three plates apiece, CD8 naive two, and CD8 memory one.

In the original processing: ImmunoSEQ junction-only sequences lacked quality scores, so their filtering differed. Only in-frame clones appear in the TCRdb table, and some are missing; sequencing was by immunoSEQ multiplex PCR. V and J calls and clone size are given by that table; D and trimming were obtained from the DNA. The table lists about 2,500,000 clones, around nine tenths of them singletons. The CDR3 loop spans 14 amino acids. CDR1 is MNHEY, CDR2 SVGAGI, per germline. Trimming took off 0 bases at V and 6 bases at J, with 12 bases between the two ends. Findings of the study overall: Memory subsets had estimated richness that was generally smaller than that of naive subsets.

Concerning this clone: What it recognizes is unknown.

Free of recent acute infections or vaccinations, the donors were healthy HIV-negative adults. This clonotype was sampled from a man between 18 and 29 years old in good health. The chain links TRBV6-5 to TRBJ2-7; no definite D call. The sample was naive CD4+ T cells sorted from blood. Subset defined: CD45RA+ positively selected. CDR3 sequence reads: CASSYSRPPGEQYF. The CDR3 coding sequence is TGTGCCAGCAGTTACTCCCGGCCGCCCGGCGAGCAGTACTTC.